This T cell receptor (beta chain) emerged from a study of blood T cell repertoires in COVID-19 (dated by TCRdb to between 2020 and 2021). With respect to the entire study: Samples from collaborators originated in the United States, Italy and Spain and spanned both the acute and convalescent phases of COVID-19. The prospective study material was composed of cDNA or gDNA derived from T cells, B-cell-depleted T cells, or PBMCs. The dataset comprised deeply sampled blood TCRbeta repertoires from subjects exposed to, actively infected with, or recovered from COVID-19. The repertoires were made available in a free public database intended to serve as a resource for research on the immune response to SARS-CoV-2. Samples came from the ongoing ImmuneRACE study (first 160 participants) plus 1,254 subjects from 6 global collaborators. The sample metadata nearly always contained a de-identified subject ID, COVID-19 status, age in years and sex. HLA class I and class II types, where available, came from metadata supplied by the sample provider rather than from assay-based typing. The paper as a whole reports these results and caveats: The amount of clinical and demographic metadata varied by source and participant and was provided uncurated.

Collaborating institutions collected whole blood in K2EDTA tubes following their own protocols. For TCRbeta analysis, collaborators shipped samples in one of three forms: frozen whole blood, isolated PBMCs, or DNA extracted from either of those sample types. With regard to this clone: Its specific antigen is unknown. The input lacks base qualities; no much larger clone sits a single base away.

Including cysteine and phenylalanine, the CDR3 has 14 amino acids. Of the read, only the CDR3 DNA is kept; its 42 bases are in frame from base 1. According to the germline V gene, CDR1 reads SQVTM and CDR2 reads ANQGSEA. The trim is 3 bases for V and 1 base for J, with a gap of 12 bases between the germline ends. The immunoSEQ Assay, a bias-controlled multiplex PCR, was used to amplify TCRbeta CDR3 regions from genomic DNA. The authors processed their data as follows. The number of nucleated cells in each sample was estimated by amplification of reference gene primers within the assay. To quantify the absolute abundance of each unique TCRbeta CDR3 rearrangement, sequence reads were collapsed and filtered. For each sample, productive Simpson clonality was calculated as the square root of Simpson's diversity index over productive rearrangements. This is the immuneACCESS table as TCRdb keeps it, with only in-frame sequences that have V and J called. A part of the clones is gone; compared with another copy, unresolved V genes explain less than half, and the rest is unexplained. The V and J calls and clone size come from that table; D and trimming were worked out from the DNA. For this sample the table gives approximately 180,000 clones, of which roughly 86% were detected only once. The top ten clonotypes cover 1.6% of the sample.

The sample was peripheral blood. The chain is assembled from TRBV29-1 and TRBJ2-5; tentative D gene TRBD2, with 5 bases matching. The origin of this receptor is a woman aged 45-59 years with acute or convalescent COVID-19. DNA sequence: TGCAGCGTTGACTCGGGAATTTCCCAAGAGACCCAGTACTTC. It translates to CSVDSGISQETQYF. The variable domain in full, with residues beyond the CDR3 obtained from the reference TRBV29-1 and TRBJ2-5 genes, is SAVISQKPSRDICQRGTSLTIQCQVDSQVTMMFWYRQQPGQSLTLIATANQGSEATYESGFVIDKFPISRPNLTFSTLTVSNMSPEDSSIYLCSVDSGISQETQYFGPGTRLLVL.